This TCR beta chain emerged from a study of neurological immune-mediated disorders. The output of every sequencing run exceeded 180 million TCR-beta sequences, derived from 15-18 subjects. TCRdb fed the 5' RACE reads into MiXCR, producing one record per CDR3 protein. The sample includes around 16,000 distinct CDR3 sequences, approximately 3.7% of them seen just once. This clonotype has at least ten counts. This CDR3 region has 15 residues. The V end was cut by 6 bases, the J end by 1 base, with 12 bases between. The chain couples TRBV12-3 or TRBV12-4 to TRBJ2-2; possible D gene TRBD1, 5 bases. Sequenced: CD8+ T cells from blood. This receptor was taken from a woman aged 40 to 49 in good health. Here the CDR3 reads CASSNRQQNTGELFF. CDR3 coding DNA: TGTGCCAGCAGCAACCGACAGCAGAACACCGGGGAGCTGTTTTTT.